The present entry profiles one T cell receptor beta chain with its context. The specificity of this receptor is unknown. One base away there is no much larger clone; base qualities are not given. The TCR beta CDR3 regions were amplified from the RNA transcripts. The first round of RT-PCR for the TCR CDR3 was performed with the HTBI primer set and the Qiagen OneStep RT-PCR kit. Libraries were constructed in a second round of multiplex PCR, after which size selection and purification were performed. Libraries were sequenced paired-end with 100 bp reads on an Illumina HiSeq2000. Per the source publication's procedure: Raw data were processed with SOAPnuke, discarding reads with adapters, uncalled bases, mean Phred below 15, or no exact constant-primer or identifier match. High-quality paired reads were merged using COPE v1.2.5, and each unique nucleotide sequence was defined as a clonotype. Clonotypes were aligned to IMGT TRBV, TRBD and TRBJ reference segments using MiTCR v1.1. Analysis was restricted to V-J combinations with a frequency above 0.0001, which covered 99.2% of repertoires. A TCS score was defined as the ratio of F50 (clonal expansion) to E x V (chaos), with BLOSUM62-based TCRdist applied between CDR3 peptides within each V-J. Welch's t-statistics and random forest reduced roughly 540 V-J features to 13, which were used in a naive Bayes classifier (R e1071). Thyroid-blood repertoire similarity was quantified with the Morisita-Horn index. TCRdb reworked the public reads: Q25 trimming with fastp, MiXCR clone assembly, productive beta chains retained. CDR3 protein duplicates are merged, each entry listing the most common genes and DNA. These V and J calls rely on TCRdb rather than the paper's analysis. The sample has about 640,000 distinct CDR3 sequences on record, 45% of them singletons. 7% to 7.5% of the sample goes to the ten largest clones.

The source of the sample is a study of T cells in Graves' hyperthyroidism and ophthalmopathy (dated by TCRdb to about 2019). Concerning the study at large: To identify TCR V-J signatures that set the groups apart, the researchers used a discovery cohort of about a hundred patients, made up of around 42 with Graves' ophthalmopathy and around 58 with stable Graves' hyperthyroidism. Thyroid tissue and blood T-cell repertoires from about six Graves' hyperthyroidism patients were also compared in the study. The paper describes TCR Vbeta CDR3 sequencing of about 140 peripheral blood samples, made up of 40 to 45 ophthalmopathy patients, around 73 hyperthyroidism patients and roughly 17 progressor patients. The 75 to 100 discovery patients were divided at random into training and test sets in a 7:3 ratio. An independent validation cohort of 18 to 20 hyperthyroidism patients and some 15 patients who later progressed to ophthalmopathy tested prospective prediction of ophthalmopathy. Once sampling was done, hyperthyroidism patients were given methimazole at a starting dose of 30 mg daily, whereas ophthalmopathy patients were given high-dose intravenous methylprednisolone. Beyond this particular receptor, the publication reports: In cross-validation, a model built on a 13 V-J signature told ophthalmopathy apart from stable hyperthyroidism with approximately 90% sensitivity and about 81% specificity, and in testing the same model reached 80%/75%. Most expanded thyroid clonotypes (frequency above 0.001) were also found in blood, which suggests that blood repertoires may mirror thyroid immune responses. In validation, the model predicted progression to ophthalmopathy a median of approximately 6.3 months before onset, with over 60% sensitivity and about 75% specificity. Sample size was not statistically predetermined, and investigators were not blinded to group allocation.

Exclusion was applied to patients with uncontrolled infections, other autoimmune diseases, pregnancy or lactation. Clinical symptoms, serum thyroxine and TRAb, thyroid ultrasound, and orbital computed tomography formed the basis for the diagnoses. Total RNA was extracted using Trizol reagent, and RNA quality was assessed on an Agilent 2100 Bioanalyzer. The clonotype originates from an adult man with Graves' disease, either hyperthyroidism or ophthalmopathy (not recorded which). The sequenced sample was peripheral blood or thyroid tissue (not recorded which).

The nucleotides are TGCAGCCTACAGGGAGACGATAATTCACCCCTCCACTTT. The translation is CSLQGDDNSPLHF. Here the chain combines TRBV20-1 and TRBJ1-6, with TRBD1 perhaps the D gene, on 6 matching bases. CDR1 and CDR2, per the germline V gene (reference sequence), are DFQATT and SNEGSKA. Including the terminal cysteine and phenylalanine, the CDR3 comprises 13 residues. Only the CDR3 DNA is retained, 39 bases long and in frame from the first base.